This T cell receptor (beta chain) stems from a study of blood T cell repertoires in COVID-19. Produced via immunoSEQ multiplex PCR; TCRdb's table is partial and in-frame only. The table includes around 270,000 clones, around 89% detected once. The CDR3 has 16 residues. Germline CDR1 and CDR2: SGHRS and YFSETQ. The V gene lost 1 base and the J gene lost 0 bases, with 11 bases spanning the gap. This rearrangement joins TRBV5-1 to TRBJ1-3; D gene unclear. The sequence was collected from a man aged 25-40 years with acute or convalescent COVID-19. The specimen was peripheral blood. The CDR3 coding sequence is TGCGCCAGCAGCTTGCGTCCGGGTCGCTCTGGAAACACCATATATTTT. This gives the protein CASSLRPGRSGNTIYF.